One and the same sample provided the 15 T cell receptor beta chains below, sequenced in a study of vaccination effects on CD4 cells after COVID-19. No antigen is known for these receptors. Sequencing in the ViraFEST assay came after antigen-specific CD4+ T cells had been expanded with viral peptide pools, which were used to stimulate PBMC. Subsequent to a culture period of under twelve days, CD4+ T cells were isolated. Nobody among the vaccine recipients had prior SARS-CoV-2 infection (nucleocapsid antibodies were negative). Sequencing was performed with immunoSEQ multiplex PCR; in TCRdb, only in-frame clones are kept and a portion is missing. Here the sample spans 40,000 to 45,000 clones, around three quarters being singletons. Sample: CD4+ T cells from PBMCs cultured with SARS-CoV-2 spike peptides, taken before COVID-19 vaccination. The source is a human donor who received a COVID-19 vaccine.

The chain employs TRBV24-1 and TRBJ2-5; possible D gene TRBD1, 5 bases. CDR3 length equals 15 residues. The V gene lost 0 bases and the J gene lost 2 bases, with 9 bases spanning the gap. Germline CDR1 KGHDR, CDR2 SFDVKD. The CDR3 spells CATSDLRGLQETQYF. CDR3 coding DNA: TGTGCCACCAGTGATTTGAGGGGTTTGCAAGAGACCCAGTACTTC.

V usage is TRBV28 and J usage is TRBJ2-3; D is uncertain. Per the germline V gene, CDR1 is MDHEN and CDR2 is SYDVKM. This CDR3 is built from 16 residues. The V end lost 5 bases, the J end lost 0 bases, and 15 bases lay between the germline ends. CDR3: CASSPSSGISTDTQYF. In nucleotides, the CDR3 is TGTGCCAGCAGTCCTTCCAGTGGAATCAGCACAGATACGCAGTATTTT.

This clone was counted between two and nine times. The gene calls are TRBV28 and TRBJ1-2; D possibly corresponds to TRBD1 (5 bases). Germline V lookup: CDR1 MDHEN, CDR2 SYDVKM. Trimming left V 8 bases short and J 5 bases short, with 12 bases between. This CDR3 has 12 amino acids. The CDR3 here is CASGGGRYGYTF. CDR3 DNA sequence: TGTGCCAGCGGCGGGGGTCGGTATGGCTACACCTTC.

The CDR3 DNA sequence: TGTGCCAGCTCAGAGGGACTAGCGGCCTACAATGAGCAGTTCTTC. Residues: CASSEGLAAYNEQFF. The V and J genes are TRBV18 and TRBJ2-1, with TRBD2 identical over 11 bases. The CDR3 consists of 15 residues. After removal of 5 bases from V and 2 bases from J, the junction contained 2 bases not matched to a gene. Germline CDR1 reads KGHSH; CDR2 reads LQKENI.

This clone appeared a few times. The rearrangement links TRBV4-1 to TRBJ2-2; the D is unclear. V lost 4 bases and J lost 5, with 8 bases in between. Germline V gene data show CDR1 as MGHRA and CDR2 as YSYEKL. This CDR3 contains 13 residues. DNA for the CDR3: TGCGCCAGCAGCCTCACTCGTACCGGGGAGCTGTTTTTT. As protein: CASSLTRTGELFF.

The chain carries TRBV6-5 and TRBJ1-2, with a possible D match to TRBD1 (6 bases). Germline V gene data show CDR1 as MNHEY and CDR2 as SVGAGI. The CDR3 is made up of 16 amino acids. V shed 2 bases and J shed 0 bases, with 13 bases lying between them. CDR3 amino acids: CASSYHKGVTNYGYTF. The CDR3 nucleotides are TGTGCCAGCAGTTACCACAAGGGGGTAACTAACTATGGCTACACCTTC.

J is TRBJ2-3 and V is TRBV3-1 (or the pseudogene TRBV3-2); 10 bases map to TRBD2. Per germline, CDR1 LGHDT and CDR2 YNNKEL (reference sequence). The CDR3 is made up of 15 amino acids. Trimming at V came to 7 bases and at J to 5 bases, leaving 9 bases not matched to a gene. Here the CDR3 reads CASTVSSGGGDTQYF. The CDR3 nucleotides are TGTGCCAGCACCGTATCCAGCGGGGGGGGAGATACGCAGTATTTT.

This clone was picked up a small number of times. This rearrangement joins TRBV6-5 to TRBJ1-6, with D unresolved. The CDR3 length is 15 residues. V lost 6 bases to trimming and J lost 9 bases, with 18 bases between them. Germline V CDR1 and CDR2: MNHEY, SVGAGI. The CDR3 here is CASRTSGGGRSPLHF. The CDR3 DNA reads as TGTGCCAGCAGGACCAGTGGTGGTGGCCGTTCACCCCTCCACTTT.

This clone was recorded only once. V is TRBV2 and J is TRBJ1-5, with D possibly being TRBD1 (5 bases). There are 15 residues in the CDR3. Germline V lookup: CDR1 SNHLY, CDR2 FYNNEI. V lost 4 bases to trimming and J lost 4 bases, with 14 bases between them. The CDR3 DNA sequence: TGTGCCAGCAGTGTATTCGGCAGGGAGAATCAGCCCCAGCATTTT. Translation: CASSVFGRENQPQHF.

This clone has a single count. The rearrangement uses TRBV27 and TRBJ1-2; a weak D match, TRBD1 (6 bases). The CDR3 is 13 amino acids. Looked up from germline, CDR1 is MNHEY and CDR2 is SMNVEV (reference sequence). Trimming cost V 4 bases and J 3 bases, with 9 bases left between them. The CDR3 region has the DNA TGTGCCAGCAGTTCAGGGGTTCACTATGGCTACACCTTC. Its protein product is CASSSGVHYGYTF.

This clone was seen a single time. The chain joins TRBV9 to TRBJ2-5, with 9 bases matching TRBD2. CDR1 and CDR2 (germline): SGDLS, YYNGEE. This CDR3 is built from 17 residues. J gave up 0 bases and V 0 bases, and 6 bases lay outside the gene matches. The CDR3: CASSVGFSGGNQETQYF. DNA of the CDR3: TGTGCCAGCAGCGTAGGTTTTAGCGGGGGCAACCAAGAGACCCAGTACTTC.

This chain links TRBV10-2 with TRBJ2-4; no reliable D call. Trimming shortened V by 7 bases and J by 3 bases, and 13 bases separated the two germline ends. Germline V CDR1 and CDR2: WSHSY, SAAADI. The CDR3 consists of 14 residues. CDR3 sequence reads: CASTPGFYKNIQYF. The CDR3 DNA sequence: TGCGCCAGCACACCCGGATTTTACAAAAACATTCAGTACTTC.

This chain joins TRBV5-3 and TRBJ2-7; TRBD1 matches at 10 bases. TRBV5-3 is classed as an ORF, of uncertain function. Trimming took 4 bases from V and 0 from J; bases not matched to a gene: 10. The CDR3 is 17 amino acids. The CDR3 is CARSLSPGQGSSYEQYV. The CDR3 DNA reads as TGTGCCAGAAGCCTCTCGCCGGGACAGGGGAGCTCCTACGAGCAGTACGTC.

The CDR3 here is CASSPPGGADTQYF. CDR3 DNA: TGTGCCAGCAGCCCTCCAGGGGGTGCAGATACGCAGTATTTT. This chain uses TRBV7-2 with TRBJ2-3; 7 nucleotides agree with TRBD1. Per the germline V gene, CDR1 is SGHTA and CDR2 is FQGNSA. This CDR3 contains 14 residues. V lost 5 bases, J lost 4 bases, and 6 bases stayed unmatched.

This clone showed up just a few times. The chain has TRBV6-6 and TRBJ2-7, with D maybe TRBD1 (6 bases). CDR3 length: 13 residues. Trimming took 5 bases from V and 2 from J, leaving 10 bases between them. The germline V gene encodes CDR1 MNHNY and CDR2 SVGAGI (reference sequence). For the CDR3, the DNA is TGTGCCAGCAGTCCCCGACAGGCCTACGAGCAGTACGTC. The encoded protein is CASSPRQAYEQYV.